The clone carrying this T cell receptor beta chain was recorded many times. Bulk TCR libraries were made with methods that had been previously described and with listed TCR primers. TCRdb redid the calling of the PCR reads with MiXCR, one entry per CDR3 protein. The sample gives over 90,000 distinct CDR3 sequences, 35% of which show up once; approximately 10% is in the top ten. The data originate from a study of molecular identifiers for immune sequencing clone quantification. Overall study context: In replicates, the authors split RNA from 20,000 or 100,000 naive CD8 cells five ways and sequenced four.

Per germline, CDR1 DFQATT and CDR2 SNEGSKA (reference sequence). The V end lost 5 bases, the J end lost 3 bases, and 14 bases lay between the germline ends. The CDR3 has 13 residues. Libraries for naive CD8 T cells, which were made from roughly 21,000 to 960,000 sorted cells, drew on 10%, 30% or 50% of the RNA. The chain is built from TRBV20-1 and TRBJ2-7, with D unresolved. Material: naive CD8+ T cells from blood, with Jurkat cell RNA spiked in. As to subset: FACS-sorted CD8+CD4-CCR7+CD45RA+ naive T cells. The origin of this receptor is a human donor in good health. Some libraries in this study had Jurkat cell RNA spiked in. The CDR3 DNA follows: TGCAGTGCTCAAGATTTGGTGGGCTACGAGCAGTACTTC. This codes for CSAQDLVGYEQYF.